A single sample is the source of the 5 T cell receptor beta chains below, sequenced in a study of cytomegalovirus exposure and HLA in healthy donors. PCR involved 60 Vbeta and 13 Jbeta primers. Here immunoSEQ multiplex PCR was the method, and the copy in TCRdb shows in-frame clones only, minus some. The data hold 170,000 or so clones, with around four fifths observed a single time. Sequenced: PBMCs. These receptors were collected from a man in his fifties in good health and CMV-seronegative.

The chain recombines TRBV7-9 with TRBJ2-7, with a tentative D call TRBD2 (5 bases). The germline V and J ends were trimmed by 4 bases and 7 bases, with 14 bases remaining between them. Germline V CDR1 and CDR2: SEHNR, FQNEAQ (reference sequence). This CDR3 spans 13 amino acids. The DNA for the CDR3 is TGTGCCAGCAGCTCCTTCCGGGGTAGGGAGCAGTACTTC. Translation: CASSSFRGREQYF.

J is TRBJ2-7 and V is TRBV5-1, with D tentatively TRBD2 (6 bases). There are 14 residues in the CDR3. Germline lookup yields CDR1 SGHRS and CDR2 YFSETQ. Trimming left V 4 bases short and J 6 bases short, with 17 bases between. CDR3 DNA sequence: TGCGCCAGCAGCGTGACCAGCCCCGGGGGCGAGCAGTACTTC. Amino acids: CASSVTSPGGEQYF.

The V and J genes are TRBV21-1 and TRBJ2-3; TRBD2, the table's D call, lacks a check against the DNA. TRBV21-1 is a pseudogene locus. The CDR3 is 15 amino acids. This chain's CDR3 is CADSGSGGVGDTQYF. The CDR3 region has the DNA TGTGCAGACAGCGGGAGCGGGGGGGTAGGAGATACGCAGTATTTT.

The rearrangement links TRBV15 to TRBJ2-7; tentative D call: TRBD1 (6 bases). The germline gives CDR1 LNHNV, CDR2 YYDKDF (reference sequence). The V end was cut by 1 base, the J end by 2 bases, with 9 bases between. The length of the CDR3 is 14 residues. The CDR3 spells CATSRGTAPYEQYF. CDR3 DNA sequence: TGTGCCACCAGCAGAGGGACAGCCCCCTACGAGCAGTACTTC.

Notes on this clone: A junction boundary mismatches the germline segment, possibly from a read error. The rearrangement joins TRBV7-9 to TRBJ1-3, with a weak D call TRBD1 (5 bases). The CDR3 runs 18 residues. CDR1 is SEHNR and CDR2 is FQNEAQ in the germline V gene (reference sequence). The CDR3 sequence is CSSSLALRQIHSGNTIYF. The DNA of the CDR3 is TGTTCCAGCAGCTTAGCGCTGAGACAGATTCACTCTGGAAACACCATATATTTT.